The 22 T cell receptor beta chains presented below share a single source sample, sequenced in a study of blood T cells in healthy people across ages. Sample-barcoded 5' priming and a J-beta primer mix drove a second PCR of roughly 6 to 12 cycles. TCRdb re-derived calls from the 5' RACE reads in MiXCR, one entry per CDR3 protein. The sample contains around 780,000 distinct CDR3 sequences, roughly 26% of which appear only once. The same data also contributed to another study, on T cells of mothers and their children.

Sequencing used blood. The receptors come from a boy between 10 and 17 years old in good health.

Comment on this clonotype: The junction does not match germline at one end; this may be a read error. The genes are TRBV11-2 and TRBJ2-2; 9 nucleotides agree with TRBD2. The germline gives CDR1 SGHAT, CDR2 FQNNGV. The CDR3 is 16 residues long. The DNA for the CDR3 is TGTGCCAGCAGCCTCCGTCTAGCGGGGACCACCGGGGAGCTGCTTTTT. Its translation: CASSLRLAGTTGELLF.

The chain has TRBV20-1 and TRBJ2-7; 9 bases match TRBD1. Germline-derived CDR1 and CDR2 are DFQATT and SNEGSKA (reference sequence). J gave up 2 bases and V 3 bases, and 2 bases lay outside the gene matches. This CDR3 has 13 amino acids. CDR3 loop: CSARRTGAYEQYF. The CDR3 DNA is TGCAGTGCTAGGAGGACAGGGGCCTACGAGCAGTACTTC.

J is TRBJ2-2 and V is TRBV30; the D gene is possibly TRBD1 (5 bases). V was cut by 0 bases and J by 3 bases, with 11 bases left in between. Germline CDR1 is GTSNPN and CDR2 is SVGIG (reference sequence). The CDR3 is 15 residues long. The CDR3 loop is CAWSVQQVYTGELFF. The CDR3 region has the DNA TGTGCCTGGAGTGTACAACAGGTTTACACCGGGGAGCTGTTTTTT.

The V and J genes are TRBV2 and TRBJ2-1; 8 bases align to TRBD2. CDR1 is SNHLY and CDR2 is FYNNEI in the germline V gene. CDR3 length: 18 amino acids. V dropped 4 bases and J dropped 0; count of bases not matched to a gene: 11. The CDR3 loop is CASSGLAGGMSSYNEQFF. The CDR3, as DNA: TGTGCCAGCAGTGGGCTGGCGGGGGGAATGAGCTCCTACAATGAGCAGTTCTTC.

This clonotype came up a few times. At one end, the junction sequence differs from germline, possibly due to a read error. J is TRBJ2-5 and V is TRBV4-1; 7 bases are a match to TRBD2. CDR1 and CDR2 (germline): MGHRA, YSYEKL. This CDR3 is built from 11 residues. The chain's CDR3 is CASSQAAGRVF. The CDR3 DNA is TGCGCCAGCAGCCAAGCGGCAGGGAGGGTCTTC.

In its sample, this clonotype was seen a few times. DNA for the CDR3: TGTGCCACCAGCACAGCTCAAACAGATACGCAGTATTTT. This codes for CATSTAQTDTQYF. The chain recombines TRBV15 with TRBJ2-3; D is unresolved. The CDR3 is 13 amino acids. Germline lookup yields CDR1 LNHNV and CDR2 YYDKDF (reference sequence). V lost 4 bases to trimming and J lost 3 bases, with 8 bases between them.

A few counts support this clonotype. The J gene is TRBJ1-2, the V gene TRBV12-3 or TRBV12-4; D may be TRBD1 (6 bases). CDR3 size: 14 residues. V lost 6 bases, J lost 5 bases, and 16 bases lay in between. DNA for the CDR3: TGTGCCAGCAGCCCCACAGGGAAGACGTATGGCTACACCTTC. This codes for CASSPTGKTYGYTF.

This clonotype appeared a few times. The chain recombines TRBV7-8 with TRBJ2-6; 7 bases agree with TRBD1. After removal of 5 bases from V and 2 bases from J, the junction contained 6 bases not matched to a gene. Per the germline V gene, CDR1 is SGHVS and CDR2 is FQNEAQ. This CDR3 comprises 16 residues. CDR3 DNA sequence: TGTGCCAGCAGCCTCCCAGGGGGTACTGGGGCCAACGTCCTGACTTTC. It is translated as CASSLPGGTGANVLTF.

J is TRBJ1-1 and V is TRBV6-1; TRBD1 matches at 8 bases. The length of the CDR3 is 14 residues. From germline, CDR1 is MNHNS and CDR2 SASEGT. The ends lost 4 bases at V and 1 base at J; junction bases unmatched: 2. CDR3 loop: CASSGGTGNTEAFF. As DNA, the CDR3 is TGTGCCAGCAGTGGCGGGACAGGGAACACTGAAGCTTTCTTT.

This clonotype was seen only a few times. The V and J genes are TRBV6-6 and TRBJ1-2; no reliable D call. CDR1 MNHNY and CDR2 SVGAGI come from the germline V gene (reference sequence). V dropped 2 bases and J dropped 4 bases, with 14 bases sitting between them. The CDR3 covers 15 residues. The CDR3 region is CASSYPVVAFYGYTF. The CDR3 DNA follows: TGTGCCAGCAGTTACCCCGTGGTGGCTTTCTATGGCTACACCTTC.

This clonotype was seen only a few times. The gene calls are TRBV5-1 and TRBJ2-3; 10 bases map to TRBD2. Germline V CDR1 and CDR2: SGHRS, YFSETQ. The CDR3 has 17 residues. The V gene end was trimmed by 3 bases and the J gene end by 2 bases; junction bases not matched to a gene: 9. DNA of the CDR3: TGCGCCAGCAGCTCCAGGAGGGGGACTAGCGCCACAGATACGCAGTATTTT. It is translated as CASSSRRGTSATDTQYF.

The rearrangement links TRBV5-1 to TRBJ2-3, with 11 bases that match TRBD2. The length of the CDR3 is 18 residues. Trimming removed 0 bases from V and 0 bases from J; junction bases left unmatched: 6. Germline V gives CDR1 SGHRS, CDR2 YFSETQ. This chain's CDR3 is CASSLAATSGVSTDTQYF. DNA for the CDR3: TGCGCCAGCAGCTTGGCCGCGACTAGCGGGGTCAGCACAGATACGCAGTATTTT.

The CDR3 DNA reads TGTGCCACCAGCCCCAGGGGCGCCGATGAAGCTTTCTTT. Residues: CATSPRGADEAFF. The chain uses TRBV15 and TRBJ1-1, with D perhaps TRBD1 (6 bases). The CDR3 loop spans 13 amino acids. Per the germline V gene, CDR1 is LNHNV and CDR2 is YYDKDF (reference sequence). Trimming pared 5 bases from V and 7 bases from J, leaving 14 bases between.

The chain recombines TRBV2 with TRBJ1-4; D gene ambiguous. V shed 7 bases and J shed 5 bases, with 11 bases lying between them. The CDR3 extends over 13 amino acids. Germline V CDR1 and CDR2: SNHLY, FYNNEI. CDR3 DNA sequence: TGTGCCAGCAAACGCGAGTTGAATGAAAAACTGTTTTTT. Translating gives CASKRELNEKLFF.

The CDR3 bases are TGTGCCAGCACCCTAGGGGGCGCTGGAAACACCATATATTTT. As protein: CASTLGGAGNTIYF. The chain carries TRBV28 and TRBJ1-3, with 7 bases that match TRBD1. The CDR3 length is 14 residues. J was trimmed by 2 bases and V by 7 bases; bases with no gene match: 5. In germline, CDR1 is MDHEN, CDR2 SYDVKM.

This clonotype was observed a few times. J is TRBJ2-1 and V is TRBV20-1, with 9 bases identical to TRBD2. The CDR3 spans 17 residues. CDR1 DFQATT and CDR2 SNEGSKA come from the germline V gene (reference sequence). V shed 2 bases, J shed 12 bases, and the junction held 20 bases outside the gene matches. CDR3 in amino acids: CSARPRIGSGGPDPQFF. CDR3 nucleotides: TGCAGTGCTAGACCACGGATAGGTAGCGGGGGTCCCGATCCGCAGTTCTTC.

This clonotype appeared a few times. CDR3 in DNA: TGTGCCACCAGCAGAGATCTCGATGAGCAGTTCTTC. Protein sequence: CATSRDLDEQFF. The V gene is TRBV15, the J gene TRBJ2-1; D gene ambiguous. V was cut by 0 bases and J by 8 bases, with 5 bases left in between. The CDR3 runs 12 residues. The germline V gene encodes CDR1 LNHNV and CDR2 YYDKDF (reference sequence).

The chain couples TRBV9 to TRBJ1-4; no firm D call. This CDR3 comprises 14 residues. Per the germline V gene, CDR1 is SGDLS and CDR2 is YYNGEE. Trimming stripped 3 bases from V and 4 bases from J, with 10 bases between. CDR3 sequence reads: CASSATSDNEKLFF. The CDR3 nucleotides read TGTGCCAGCAGCGCTACAAGCGATAATGAAAAACTGTTTTTT.

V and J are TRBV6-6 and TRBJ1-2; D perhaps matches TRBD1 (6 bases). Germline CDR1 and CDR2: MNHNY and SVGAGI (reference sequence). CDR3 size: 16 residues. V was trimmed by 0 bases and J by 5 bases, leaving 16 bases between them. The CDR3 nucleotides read TGTGCCAGCAGTTACTCGAAGCCGGGGGCGGGGTATGGCTACACCTTC. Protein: CASSYSKPGAGYGYTF.

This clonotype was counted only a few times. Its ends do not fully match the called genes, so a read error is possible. The CDR3 DNA is TGTGCCAGCGGTGAAGGCGGGGAGACCCAGTACTTC. It yields the protein CASGEGGETQYF. The chain joins TRBV2 to TRBJ2-5, with D perhaps matching TRBD2 (5 bases). Germline V gene data show CDR1 as SNHLY and CDR2 as FYNNEI. The CDR3 is 12 amino acids.

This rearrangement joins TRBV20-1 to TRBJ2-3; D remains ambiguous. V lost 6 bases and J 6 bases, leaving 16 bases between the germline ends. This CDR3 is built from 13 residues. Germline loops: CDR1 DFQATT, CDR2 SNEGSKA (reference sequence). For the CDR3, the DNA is TGCAGTGCCCACGACCTCAACCCCGATACGCAGTATTTT. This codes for CSAHDLNPDTQYF.

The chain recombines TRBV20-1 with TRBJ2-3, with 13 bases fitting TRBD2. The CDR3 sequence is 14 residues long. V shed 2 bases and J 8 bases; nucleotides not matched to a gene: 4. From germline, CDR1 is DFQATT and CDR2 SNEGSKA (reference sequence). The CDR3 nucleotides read TGCAGTGCTAGAACTAGCGGGGGGGAAGGTACGCAGTATTTT. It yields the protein CSARTSGGEGTQYF.